The 23 T cell receptor beta chains reported below all come from one sample, sequenced in a study of cytomegalovirus exposure and HLA in healthy donors. The PCR had 60 Vbeta and 13 Jbeta primers. Assay: immunoSEQ multiplex PCR; the TCRdb copy retains only in-frame clones and omits some. The repertoire holds fewer than 200,000 clones, with about 80% as singletons. Sequences were obtained from PBMCs. The receptors come from a boy between 5 and 17 years old in good health and CMV-seronegative.

V gene TRBV4-2 combines with J gene TRBJ2-3, with D unresolved. Germline CDR1 is LGHNA and CDR2 is YNFKEQ. This CDR3 contains 14 residues. V was pared by 1 base and J by 0 bases, with 5 bases between. The CDR3 reads CASSQVISTDTQYF. CDR3 nucleotide sequence: TGTGCCAGCAGCCAAGTAATCAGCACAGATACGCAGTATTTT.

This clone was recorded once. CDR3 in amino acids: CASSYAGGGADTQYF. As DNA, the CDR3 is TGTGCCAGCAGTTACGCGGGGGGAGGGGCAGATACGCAGTATTTT. The chain links TRBV6-5 to TRBJ2-3; TRBD2 aligns across 8 bases. Germline V gene lookup returns CDR1 MNHEY and CDR2 SVGAGI. The CDR3 is 15 residues long. Germline trimming cut 2 bases from V and 4 bases from J; bases unmatched to any gene: 5.

This clone has only a few counts. This sequence joins TRBV6-1 and TRBJ2-1; 7 bases agree with TRBD2. CDR3 length: 15 amino acids. Germline V gene data show CDR1 as MNHNS and CDR2 as SASEGT. V trimming: 6 bases; J trimming: 2 bases; junction bases outside the gene matches: 7. The CDR3 region has the DNA TGTGCCAGCAGCCGGGGGGAGGGACCCTACAATGAGCAGTTCTTC. Translated, it gives CASSRGEGPYNEQFF.

The rearrangement uses TRBV6-1 and TRBJ2-7; perhaps TRBD1 as D (6 bases). V lost 2 bases, J lost 3 bases, and 11 bases lay in between. In germline, CDR1 is MNHNS, CDR2 SASEGT. The CDR3 has 14 residues. The CDR3 protein is CASSEQNRDYEQYF. The CDR3 DNA is TGTGCCAGCAGTGAACAAAACAGGGACTACGAGCAGTACTTC.

This chain joins TRBV6-1 and TRBJ1-1, with D perhaps TRBD1 (5 bases). Germline V lookup: CDR1 MNHNS, CDR2 SASEGT. The CDR3 length is 15 residues. V gave up 7 bases and J gave up 2 bases, with 17 bases separating them. CDR3 in DNA: TGTGCCAGCAATACCAGACAGCCATTAAACACTGAAGCTTTCTTT. Amino acid sequence: CASNTRQPLNTEAFF.

This chain links TRBV30 with TRBJ1-2; the D is unclear. In germline, CDR1 is GTSNPN, CDR2 SVGIG (reference sequence). V lost 2 bases and J 1 base, leaving 5 bases between the germline ends. This CDR3 is 12 amino acids long. The CDR3 reads CAWSSSNYGYTF. The CDR3 DNA sequence: TGTGCCTGGAGTTCCAGTAACTATGGCTACACCTTC.

The V call is TRBV4-1, the J call TRBJ2-7; a weak D match, TRBD2 (5 bases). Trimming stripped 3 bases from V and 2 bases from J, with 14 bases between. Looked up from germline, CDR1 is MGHRA and CDR2 is YSYEKL. The CDR3 is made up of 15 amino acids. The CDR3: CASSQERAGTYEQYF. The DNA for the CDR3 is TGCGCCAGCAGCCAGGAGAGGGCAGGTACCTACGAGCAGTACTTC.

This chain uses TRBV15 with TRBJ2-1; 8 positions match TRBD1. Germline V lookup: CDR1 LNHNV, CDR2 YYDKDF (reference sequence). This CDR3 spans 16 amino acids. V lost 1 base, J lost 2 bases, and 4 bases stayed unmatched. DNA for the CDR3: TGTGCCACCAGCAGAGTGAGGACAGGGACCTACAATGAGCAGTTCTTC. Its translation: CATSRVRTGTYNEQFF. Looking up the rest from reference TRBV15 and TRBJ2-1 gives the full variable domain: DAMVIQNPRYQVTQFGKPVTLSCSQTLNHNVMYWYQQKSSQAPKLLFHYYDKDFNNEADTPDNFQSRRPNTSFCFLDIRSPGLGDTAMYLCATSRVRTGTYNEQFFGPGTRLTVL.

This sequence joins TRBV9 and TRBJ1-5, with TRBD1 as a possible D gene (5 bases). Germline V CDR1 and CDR2: SGDLS, YYNGEE. V lost 6 bases and J 2 bases, leaving 24 bases between the germline ends. This CDR3 has 18 amino acids. The CDR3: CASMLGKRRRDGNQPQHF. The CDR3 coding sequence is TGTGCCAGCATGTTGGGGAAGCGGCGGCGGGACGGCAATCAGCCCCAGCATTTT.

The rearrangement uses TRBV11-2 and TRBJ2-7, with 10 positions matching TRBD1. Germline values: CDR1 SGHAT, CDR2 FQNNGV. The length of the CDR3 is 17 residues. The J segment lost 6 bases and the V segment lost 5 bases, leaving 16 bases of the junction unmatched. The CDR3 sequence is CASSPNLPGQGSGEQYF. The CDR3 nucleotides are TGTGCCAGCAGCCCCAATCTACCGGGACAGGGGTCGGGCGAGCAGTACTTC.

The chain has TRBV5-1 and TRBJ1-3; perhaps TRBD1 as D (5 bases). CDR3 size: 15 residues. The germline CDR1 and CDR2 sequences are SGHRS and YFSETQ. V was cut by 1 base and J by 0 bases, with 8 bases left in between. The CDR3 protein is CASSLTRDSGNTIYF. CDR3 bases: TGCGCCAGCAGCTTGACCAGGGACTCTGGAAACACCATATATTTT.

The chain links TRBV7-6 to TRBJ2-5; no reliable D call. The germline V gene encodes CDR1 SGHVS and CDR2 FNYEAQ. The ends were cut back, 8 bases at V and 5 bases at J, with 9 bases in the middle. This CDR3 spans 11 amino acids. The CDR3: CASESSETQYF. The CDR3 DNA reads as TGTGCCAGCGAGTCATCGGAGACCCAGTACTTC.

J is TRBJ1-4 and V is TRBV9; a possible D gene is TRBD1 (6 bases). The CDR3 totals 14 residues. Germline V gene lookup returns CDR1 SGDLS and CDR2 YYNGEE. V dropped 3 bases and J dropped 5 bases, with 11 bases sitting between them. In DNA form, the CDR3 reads TGTGCCAGCAGCGAACAGGGTGGGAATGAAAAACTGTTTTTT. This sequence encodes CASSEQGGNEKLFF.

This clone was picked up a small number of times. The chain has TRBV5-1 and TRBJ1-2; TRBD1 matches at 11 bases. Germline V CDR1 and CDR2: SGHRS, YFSETQ. The CDR3 contains 16 residues. Losses at the gene ends were 4 bases for V and 4 bases for J; bases not matched to a gene: 9. The chain's CDR3 is CASSDPGTGGFYGYTF. The CDR3 coding sequence is TGCGCCAGCAGCGACCCCGGGACAGGGGGTTTCTATGGCTACACCTTC.

The V and J genes are TRBV5-6 and TRBJ2-2; TRBD1 agrees at 8 bases. Germline V gene data show CDR1 as SGHDT and CDR2 as YYEEEE. The CDR3 is 16 residues long. The V segment lost 4 bases and the J segment 3 bases; nucleotides outside the gene matches: 8. In nucleotides, the CDR3 is TGTGCCAGCAGCCTAAAAGACAGGGGCGACACCGGGGAGCTGTTTTTT. Residues: CASSLKDRGDTGELFF. The variable domain in full, completed from reference TRBV5-6 and TRBJ2-2, reads DAGVTQSPTHLIKTRGQQVTLRCSPKSGHDTVSWYQQALGQGPQFIFQYYEEEERQRGNFPDRFSGHQFPNYSSELNVNALLLGDSALYLCASSLKDRGDTGELFFGEGSRLTVL.

This clone came up a few times. The rearrangement joins TRBV11-2 to TRBJ1-4, with TRBD1 matching over 7 bases. CDR1 and CDR2 (germline): SGHAT, FQNNGV. With 6 bases clipped from V and 8 bases from J, the junction kept 12 bases outside the gene matches. The CDR3 extends over 15 amino acids. The CDR3 region has the DNA TGTGCCAGCAGTCGGGACAGCCTCAAGGGAGAAAAACTGTTTTTT. Translating it yields CASSRDSLKGEKLFF.

This clone was counted between two and nine times. This sequence joins TRBV19 and TRBJ2-7, with D possibly being TRBD1 (5 bases). V was pared by 6 bases and J by 3 bases, with 15 bases between. Per the germline V gene, CDR1 is LNHDA and CDR2 is SQIVND (reference sequence). The CDR3 contains 14 residues. CDR3 sequence (DNA): TGTGCCAGTAGCAATAGACAGTTGGACTACGAGCAGTACTTC. Protein product: CASSNRQLDYEQYF.

V gene TRBV7-9 combines with J gene TRBJ1-2, with D perhaps matching TRBD1 (5 bases). The germline gives CDR1 SEHNR, CDR2 FQNEAQ (reference sequence). Trimming left V 5 bases short and J 4 bases short, with 14 bases between. This CDR3 has 14 residues. The CDR3 is CASSPLGQGYGYTF. CDR3 nucleotides: TGTGCCAGCAGCCCCCTTGGGCAGGGCTATGGCTACACCTTC.

This chain links TRBV29-1 with TRBJ1-1; D is undetermined. Trimming removed 6 bases from V and 0 bases from J, with 11 bases in between. From germline, CDR1 is SQVTM and CDR2 ANQGSEA. The CDR3 loop spans 13 amino acids. The DNA for the CDR3 is TGCAGCGTCCACAGAATTATGAACACTGAAGCTTTCTTT. This encodes CSVHRIMNTEAFF.

This clone was seen once. This chain uses TRBV11-2 with TRBJ2-1; TRBD2 is a possible D gene (5 bases). V dropped 5 bases and J dropped 8 bases, with 16 bases sitting between them. The CDR3 has 14 amino acids. Germline CDR1 SGHAT, CDR2 FQNNGV. The CDR3 DNA sequence: TGTGCCAGCAGCGGGTCGTTTGGAGGAGATGAGCAGTTCTTC. It translates to CASSGSFGGDEQFF.

The chain is built from TRBV7-8 and TRBJ1-1; D not certain. Between the trimmed V and J ends, which lost 1 base and 3 bases, there was a span of 9 bases. Germline V gene sequence: CDR1 SGHVS, CDR2 FQNEAQ. The CDR3 loop spans 14 amino acids. DNA of the CDR3: TGTGCCAGCAGCTTAGAGTGGGGAGACACTGAAGCTTTCTTT. Translation gives CASSLEWGDTEAFF.

This clone was detected a few times. The chain is built from TRBV5-1 and TRBJ2-1, with 10 bases that match TRBD1. With 0 bases clipped from V and 5 bases from J, the junction kept 14 bases outside the gene matches. Germline CDR1 is SGHRS and CDR2 is YFSETQ. This CDR3 region has 19 residues. The CDR3 nucleotides are TGCGCCAGCAGCTTGGCCCGGGGACAGGGGTTACGTACCAACAATGAGCAGTTCTTC. This sequence encodes CASSLARGQGLRTNNEQFF.

The chain joins TRBV6-1 to TRBJ2-3, with 9 bases lining up with TRBD2. Per the germline V gene, CDR1 is MNHNS and CDR2 is SASEGT. The J segment lost 4 bases and the V segment lost 11 bases, leaving 10 bases of the junction unmatched. The CDR3 runs 14 residues. DNA for the CDR3: TGTGCCGTTCAGGGCGGGGGGGCGGCAGATACGCAGTATTTT. Translation gives CAVQGGGAADTQYF.